This T cell receptor beta chain was profiled in a study of T cell responses to AZD1222 COVID-19 vaccine. Repertoires were generated with immunoSEQ multiplex PCR, while TCRdb's copy carries only in-frame clones and drops some. The data hold some 120,000 clones, with around 92% observed a single time. The V end lost 6 bases, the J end lost 7 bases, and 12 bases lay between the germline ends. There are 12 residues in the CDR3. Germline V gene data show CDR1 as MNHEY and CDR2 as SVGAGI. The V gene is TRBV6-5, the J gene TRBJ2-5, with D possibly being TRBD1 (6 bases). Specimen: peripheral blood, collected 28 days after the second AZD1222 dose. The TCR comes from an adult who received the AZD1222 COVID-19 vaccine. Here the CDR3 reads CASRGAGGTQYF. The CDR3 bases are TGTGCCAGCAGGGGGGCTGGTGGGACCCAGTACTTC.